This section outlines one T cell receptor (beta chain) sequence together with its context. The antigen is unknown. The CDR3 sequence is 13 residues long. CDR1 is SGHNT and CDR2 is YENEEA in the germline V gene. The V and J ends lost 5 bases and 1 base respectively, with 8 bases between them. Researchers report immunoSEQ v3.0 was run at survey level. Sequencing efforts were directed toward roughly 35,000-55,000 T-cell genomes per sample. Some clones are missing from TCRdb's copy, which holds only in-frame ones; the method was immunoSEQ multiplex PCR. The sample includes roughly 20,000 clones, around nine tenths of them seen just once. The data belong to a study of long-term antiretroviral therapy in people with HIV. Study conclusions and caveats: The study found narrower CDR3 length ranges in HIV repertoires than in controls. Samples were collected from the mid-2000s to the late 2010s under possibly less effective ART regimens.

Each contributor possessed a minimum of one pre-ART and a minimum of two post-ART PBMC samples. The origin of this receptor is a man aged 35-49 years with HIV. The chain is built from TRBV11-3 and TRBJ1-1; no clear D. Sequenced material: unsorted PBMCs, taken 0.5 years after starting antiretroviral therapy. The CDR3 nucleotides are TGTGCCAGCAGCCCCGACACGAACACTGAAGCTTTCTTT. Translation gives CASSPDTNTEAFF.